This T cell receptor (beta chain) was observed in a study of blood T cell repertoires in COVID-19. In the original workflow: Researchers report that nucleated cell counts were estimated from reference gene primer amplification. Produced via immunoSEQ multiplex PCR; TCRdb's table is partial and in-frame only. The V and J calls and clone size come from that table; D and trimming were worked out from the DNA. The data contain some 250,000 clones, more than 75% of them singletons. The sequence derives from a woman in her 40s who had recovered from COVID-19. Sequencing was done on a sample of peripheral blood.

This CDR3 reads CASSPWGRGLSGSYNEQFF. CDR3 bases: TGTGCCAGCAGCCCCTGGGGCAGGGGTCTATCAGGCTCCTACAATGAGCAGTTCTTC. J is TRBJ2-1 and V is TRBV11-3; the D gene is possibly TRBD1 (6 bases). This CDR3 spans 19 amino acids. V was clipped by 5 bases and J by 0 bases, with 23 bases between them. The germline V gene has CDR1 SGHNT and CDR2 YENEEA.